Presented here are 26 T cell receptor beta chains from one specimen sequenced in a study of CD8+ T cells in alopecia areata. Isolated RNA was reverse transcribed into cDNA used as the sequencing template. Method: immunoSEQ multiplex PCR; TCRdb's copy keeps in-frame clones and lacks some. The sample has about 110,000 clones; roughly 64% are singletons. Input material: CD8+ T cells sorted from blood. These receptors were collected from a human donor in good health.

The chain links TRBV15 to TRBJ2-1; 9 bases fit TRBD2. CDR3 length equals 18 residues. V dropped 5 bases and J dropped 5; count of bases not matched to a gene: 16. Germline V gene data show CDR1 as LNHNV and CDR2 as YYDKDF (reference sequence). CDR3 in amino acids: CATSERYAGGPEDNEQFF. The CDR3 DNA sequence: TGTGCCACCAGCGAGAGGTACGCGGGGGGGCCGGAGGACAATGAGCAGTTCTTC.

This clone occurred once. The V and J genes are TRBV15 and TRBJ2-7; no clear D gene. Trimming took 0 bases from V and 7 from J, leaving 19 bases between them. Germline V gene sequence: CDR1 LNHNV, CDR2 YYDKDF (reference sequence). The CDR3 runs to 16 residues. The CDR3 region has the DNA TGTGCCACCAGCAGAGATCGGGCAGGCAATATGAGGGAGCAGTACTTC. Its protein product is CATSRDRAGNMREQYF.

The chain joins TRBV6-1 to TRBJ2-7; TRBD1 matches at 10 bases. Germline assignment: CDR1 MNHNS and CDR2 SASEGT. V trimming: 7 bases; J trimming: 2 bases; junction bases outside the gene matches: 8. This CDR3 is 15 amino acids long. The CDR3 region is CASIPAGQGPYEQYF. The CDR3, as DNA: TGTGCCAGCATTCCAGCGGGACAGGGGCCCTACGAGCAGTACTTC.

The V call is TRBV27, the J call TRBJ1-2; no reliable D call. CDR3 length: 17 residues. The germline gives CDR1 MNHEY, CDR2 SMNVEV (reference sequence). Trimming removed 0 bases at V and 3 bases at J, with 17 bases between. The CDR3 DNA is TGTGCCAGCAGTTTATCTTTAGCGGGCAGTAGCTACTATGGCTACACCTTC. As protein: CASSLSLAGSSYYGYTF.

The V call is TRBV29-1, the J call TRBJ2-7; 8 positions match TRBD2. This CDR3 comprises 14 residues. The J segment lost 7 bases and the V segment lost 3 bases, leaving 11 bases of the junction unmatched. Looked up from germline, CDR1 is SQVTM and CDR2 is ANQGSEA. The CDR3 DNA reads TGCAGCGTTGACGCCGGGAGGGGTAATGGGGAGCAGTACTTC. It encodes CSVDAGRGNGEQYF.

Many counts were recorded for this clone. Written as DNA, the CDR3 is TGTGCCACCAGCAGGTCGGTGGCTGGGGCCAACGTCCTGACTTTC. Translating gives CATSRSVAGANVLTF. This sequence joins TRBV15 and TRBJ2-6; the D is unclear. This CDR3 spans 15 amino acids. Per germline, CDR1 LNHNV and CDR2 YYDKDF (reference sequence). V lost 3 bases and J 2 bases, leaving 8 bases between the germline ends.

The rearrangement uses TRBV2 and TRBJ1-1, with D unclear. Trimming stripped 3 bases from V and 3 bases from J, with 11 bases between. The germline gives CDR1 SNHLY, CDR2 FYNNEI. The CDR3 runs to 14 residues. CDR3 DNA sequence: TGTGCCAGCAGTGAGGAAGAGGGCTACACTGAAGCTTTCTTT. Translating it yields CASSEEEGYTEAFF. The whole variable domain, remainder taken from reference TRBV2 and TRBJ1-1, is EPEVTQTPSHQVTQMGQEVILRCVPISNHLYFYWYRQILGQKVEFLVSFYNNEISEKSEIFDDQFSVERPDGSNFTLKIRSTKLEDSAMYFCASSEEEGYTEAFFGQGTRLTVV.

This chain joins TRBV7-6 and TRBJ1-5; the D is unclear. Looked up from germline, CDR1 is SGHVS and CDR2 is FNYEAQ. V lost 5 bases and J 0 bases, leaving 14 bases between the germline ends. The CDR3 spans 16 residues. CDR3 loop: CASSPADDYSNQPQHF. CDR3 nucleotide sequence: TGTGCCAGCAGCCCCGCGGACGATTATAGCAATCAGCCCCAGCATTTT.

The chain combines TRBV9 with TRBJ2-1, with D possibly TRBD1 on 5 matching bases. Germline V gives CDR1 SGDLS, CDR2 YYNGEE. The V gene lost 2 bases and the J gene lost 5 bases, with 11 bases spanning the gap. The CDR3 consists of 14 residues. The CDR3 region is CASSVRGYDNEQFF. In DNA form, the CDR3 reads TGTGCCAGCAGCGTTAGGGGTTACGACAATGAGCAGTTCTTC.

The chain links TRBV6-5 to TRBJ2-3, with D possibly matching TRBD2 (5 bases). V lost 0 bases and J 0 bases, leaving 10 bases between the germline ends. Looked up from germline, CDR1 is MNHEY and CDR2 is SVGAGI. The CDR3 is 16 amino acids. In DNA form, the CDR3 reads TGTGCCAGCAGTTACTCTTCCAGCGGTAGCACAGATACGCAGTATTTT. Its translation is CASSYSSSGSTDTQYF.

CDR3 DNA sequence: TGTGCCAGCAGCCCCCGGACTAGCGGGAGCGACAATGAGCAGTTCTTC. It specifies CASSPRTSGSDNEQFF. This chain links TRBV7-9 with TRBJ2-1; 13 bases align to TRBD2. Germline V gene lookup returns CDR1 SEHNR and CDR2 FQNEAQ (reference sequence). V lost 5 bases and J lost 5; bases outside the gene matches: 6. This CDR3 has 16 amino acids.

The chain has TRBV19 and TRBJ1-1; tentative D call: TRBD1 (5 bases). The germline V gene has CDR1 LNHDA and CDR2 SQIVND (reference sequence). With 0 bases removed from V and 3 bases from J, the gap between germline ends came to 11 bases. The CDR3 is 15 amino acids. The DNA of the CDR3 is TGTGCCAGTAGTATAGACCCCTCGGGGGACACTGAAGCTTTCTTT. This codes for CASSIDPSGDTEAFF.

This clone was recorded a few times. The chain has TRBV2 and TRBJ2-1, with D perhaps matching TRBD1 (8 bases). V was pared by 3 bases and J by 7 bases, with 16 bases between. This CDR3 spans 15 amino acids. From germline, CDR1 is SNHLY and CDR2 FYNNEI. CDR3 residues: CASSDSRGRGNEQFF. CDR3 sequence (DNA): TGTGCCAGCAGTGATTCCAGGGGGCGGGGGAATGAGCAGTTCTTC.

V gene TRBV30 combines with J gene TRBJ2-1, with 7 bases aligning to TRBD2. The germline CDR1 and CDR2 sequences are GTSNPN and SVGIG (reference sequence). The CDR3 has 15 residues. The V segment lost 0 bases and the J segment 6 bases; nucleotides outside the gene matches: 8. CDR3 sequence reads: CAWSVPSGAGNEQFF. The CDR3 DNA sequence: TGTGCCTGGAGTGTACCCAGCGGGGCGGGCAATGAGCAGTTCTTC.

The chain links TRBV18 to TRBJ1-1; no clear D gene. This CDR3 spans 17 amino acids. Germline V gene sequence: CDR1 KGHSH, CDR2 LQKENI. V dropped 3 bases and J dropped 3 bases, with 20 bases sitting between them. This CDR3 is CASSPETSLGIDTEAFF. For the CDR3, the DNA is TGTGCCAGCTCACCCGAGACCTCCCTGGGTATCGACACTGAAGCTTTCTTT.

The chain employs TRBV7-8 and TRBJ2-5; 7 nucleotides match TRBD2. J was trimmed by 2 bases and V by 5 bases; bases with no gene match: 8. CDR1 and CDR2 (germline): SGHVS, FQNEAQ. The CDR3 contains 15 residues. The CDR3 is CASSPAGSGQETQYF. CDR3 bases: TGTGCCAGCAGCCCGGCGGGTAGCGGGCAAGAGACCCAGTACTTC.

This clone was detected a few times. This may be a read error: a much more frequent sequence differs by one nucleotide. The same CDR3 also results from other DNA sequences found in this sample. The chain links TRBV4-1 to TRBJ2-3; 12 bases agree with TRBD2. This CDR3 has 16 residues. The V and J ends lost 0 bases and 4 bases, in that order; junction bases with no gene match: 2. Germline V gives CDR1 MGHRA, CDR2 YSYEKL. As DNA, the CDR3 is TGCGCCAGCAGCCAAGACGGGACTAGCGGGCCAGATACGCAGTATTTT. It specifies CASSQDGTSGPDTQYF.

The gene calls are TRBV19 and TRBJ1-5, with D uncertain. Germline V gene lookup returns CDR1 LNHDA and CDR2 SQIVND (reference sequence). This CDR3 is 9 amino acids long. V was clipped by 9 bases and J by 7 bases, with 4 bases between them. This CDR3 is CASGQPQHF. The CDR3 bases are TGTGCCAGCGGGCAGCCCCAGCATTTT.

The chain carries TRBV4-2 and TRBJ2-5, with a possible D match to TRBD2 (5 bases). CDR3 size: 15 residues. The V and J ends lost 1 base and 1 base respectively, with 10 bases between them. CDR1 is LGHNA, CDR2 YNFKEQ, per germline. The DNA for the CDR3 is TGTGCCAGCAGCCAAGCACTAGGACTCCAAGAGACCCAGTACTTC. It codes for CASSQALGLQETQYF.

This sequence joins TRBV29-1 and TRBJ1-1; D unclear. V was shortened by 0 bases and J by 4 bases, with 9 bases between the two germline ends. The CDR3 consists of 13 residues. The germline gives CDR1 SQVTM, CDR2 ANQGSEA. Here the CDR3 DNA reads TGCAGCGTTGAAGAGGGTAAGAGCACTGAAGCTTTCTTT. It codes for CSVEEGKSTEAFF.

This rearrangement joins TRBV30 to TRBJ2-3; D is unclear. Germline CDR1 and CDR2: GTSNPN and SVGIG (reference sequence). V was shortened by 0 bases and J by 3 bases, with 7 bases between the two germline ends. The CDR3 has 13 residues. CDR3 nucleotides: TGTGCCTGGAGTGTCGCTAGAACAGATACGCAGTATTTT. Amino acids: CAWSVARTDTQYF.

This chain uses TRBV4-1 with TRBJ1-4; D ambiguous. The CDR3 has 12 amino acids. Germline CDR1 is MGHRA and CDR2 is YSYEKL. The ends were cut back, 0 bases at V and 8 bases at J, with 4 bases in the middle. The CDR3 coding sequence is TGCGCCAGCAGCCAAGAGAAAGAAAAACTGTTTTTT. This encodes CASSQEKEKLFF.

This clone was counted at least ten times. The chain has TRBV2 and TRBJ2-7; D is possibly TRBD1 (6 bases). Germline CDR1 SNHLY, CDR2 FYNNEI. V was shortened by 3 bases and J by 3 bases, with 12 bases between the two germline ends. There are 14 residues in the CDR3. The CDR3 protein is CASSEARGIYEQYF. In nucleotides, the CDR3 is TGTGCCAGCAGTGAGGCCAGGGGTATCTACGAGCAGTACTTC.

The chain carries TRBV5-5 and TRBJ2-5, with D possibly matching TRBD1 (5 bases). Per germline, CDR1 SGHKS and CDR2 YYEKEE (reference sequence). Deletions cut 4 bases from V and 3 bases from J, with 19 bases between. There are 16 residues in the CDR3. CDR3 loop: CASSQSGPGSEETQYF. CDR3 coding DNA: TGTGCCAGCAGCCAGTCGGGTCCAGGGTCGGAAGAGACCCAGTACTTC.

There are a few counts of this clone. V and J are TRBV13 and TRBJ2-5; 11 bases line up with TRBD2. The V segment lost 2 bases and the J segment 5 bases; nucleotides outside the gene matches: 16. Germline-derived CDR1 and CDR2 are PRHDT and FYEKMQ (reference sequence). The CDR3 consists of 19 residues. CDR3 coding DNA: TGTGCCAGCAGCTTATCCCCTAGCGGGGGGCCCACCCGGGGGGAGACCCAGTACTTC. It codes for CASSLSPSGGPTRGETQYF. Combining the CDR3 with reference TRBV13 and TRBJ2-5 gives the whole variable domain AAGVIQSPRHLIKEKRETATLKCYPIPRHDTVYWYQQGPGQDPQFLISFYEKMQSDKGSIPDRFSAQQFSDYHSELNMSSLELGDSALYFCASSLSPSGGPTRGETQYFGPGTRLLVL.

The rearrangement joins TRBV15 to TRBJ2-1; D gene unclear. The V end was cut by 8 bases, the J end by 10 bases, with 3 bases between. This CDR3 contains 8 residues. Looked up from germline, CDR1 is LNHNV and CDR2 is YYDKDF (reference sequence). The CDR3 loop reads CATDEQFF. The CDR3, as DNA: TGTGCCACCGACGAGCAGTTCTTC.